This is a list of T cell receptor beta chains from one sample in a study of technical replicates of blood from several donors. Libraries were prepared by immunoSEQ multiplex PCR; TCRdb keeps only in-frame clonotypes and omits some of them. The data show tens of thousands of clones, 85% to 95% seen once. Material for sequencing was T cells isolated from PBMCs. All receptors derive from a human donor in good health. Each CDR3 is given with its conserved first and last residue. The order of the fields is V gene, J gene, clone size, D gene, CDR3 DNA, CDR3 protein. A D gene is named only where the DNA matches it firmly. Expanded clones get a size class; other rows say once, few or many, or leave the size out.

TRBV15	TRBJ2-1	-	-	TGTGCCACCAGCAGAGATGGGGAGGCGGGAACTCACAATGAGCAGTTCTTC	CATSRDGEAGTHNEQFF
TRBV28	TRBJ2-3	-	TRBD2	TGTGCCAGCAGGGGACGGGGGGCAGATACGCAGTATTTT	CASRGRGADTQYF
TRBV10-3	TRBJ1-1	-	TRBD1	TGTGCCATGGGGGCGGACAGGGTGGTCGCTTTCTTT	CAMGADRVVAFF
TRBV5-4	TRBJ1-1	once	-	TGTGCCAGCAGTGGGGAGGGCTTAACCCCCGGGGCTTTCTTT	CASSGEGLTPGAFF
TRBV7-2	TRBJ2-5	once	TRBD2	TGTGCCAGCAGCTGGGCGGGGGGCCCACAAGAGACCCAGTACTTC	CASSWAGGPQETQYF
TRBV18	TRBJ2-5	-	TRBD2	TGTGCCAGCTCACCATGGGAGAGCGGGAGGAATGGAGAGACCCAGTACTTC	CASSPWESGRNGETQYF
TRBV19	TRBJ1-1	-	-	TGTGCCAGTAGTACCCAAAAAAACACTGAAGCTTTCTTT	CASSTQKNTEAFF
TRBV5-4	TRBJ1-2	-	TRBD1	TGTGCCAGCAGCTTCCAGGGGGCGAACTATGGCTACACCTTC	CASSFQGANYGYTF
TRBV30	TRBJ2-7	-	TRBD2	TGTGCCTGGAGTTCACTACCCCCGCTAGCGGGGACCTCCTACGAGCAGTACTTC	CAWSSLPPLAGTSYEQYF
TRBV6-1	TRBJ2-1	-	TRBD2	TGTGCCAGCAGGGAACCTGGGGGACTAAGTGAGCAGTTCTTC	CASREPGGLSEQFF
TRBV2	TRBJ1-2	-	TRBD1	TGTGCCAGCAGTAAACAGGGGATGGAGGGCTACACCTTC	CASSKQGMEGYTF
TRBV30	TRBJ1-4	-	-	TGTGCCTGCCAAGGGGAGGGGATGAGAGAAAAACTGTTTTTT	CACQGEGMREKLFF
TRBV5-1	TRBJ2-7	-	-	TGCGCCAGCAGCACTCCAACGGGTGACGAGCAGTACTTC	CASSTPTGDEQYF
TRBV19	TRBJ1-5	-	-	TGTGCCAGTAGTATTTCCAGGGGTGGTAAAAGCAATCAGCCCCAGCATTTT	CASSISRGGKSNQPQHF
TRBV28	TRBJ2-7	-	-	TGTGCCACCTGGAATCCGGACTTTTACGAGCAGTACTTC	CATWNPDFYEQYF
TRBV7-6	TRBJ2-1	-	TRBD2	TGTGCCAGCAGCTTAGGAGCAGCGGGGGTGGGATACAATGAGCAGTTCTTC	CASSLGAAGVGYNEQFF
TRBV2	TRBJ2-3	once	TRBD2	TGTGCCAGCATGACGGGGTGGTCTAGCGGGAGTCTAACAGATACGCAGTATTTT	CASMTGWSSGSLTDTQYF